The 31 T cell receptor beta chains below all came from one sample that was sequenced in a study of blood T cell repertoires in COVID-19. The assay was immunoSEQ multiplex PCR, and TCRdb's table has in-frame clones only and misses some. The data contain approximately 190,000 clones, 70% to 90% of them singletons. Material: peripheral blood. These receptors were obtained from a woman in her sixties or seventies with active or convalescent COVID-19.

This clone was counted a few times. In DNA, the CDR3 is TGTGCCAGCAGTATTCACAGGGGAGGAACCGGGGAGCTGTTTTTT. Protein sequence: CASSIHRGGTGELFF. The chain links TRBV6-5 to TRBJ2-2; D is perhaps TRBD1 (7 bases). Trimming took 5 bases from V and 5 from J, leaving 15 bases between them. CDR3 length: 15 amino acids. Per germline, CDR1 MNHEY and CDR2 SVGAGI.

The genes are TRBV28 and TRBJ2-2; possibly TRBD1 for D (7 bases). The CDR3 loop spans 15 amino acids. V was clipped by 5 bases and J by 0 bases, with 10 bases between them. From germline, CDR1 is MDHEN and CDR2 SYDVKM. The CDR3 sequence is CASSAGGTNTGELFF. In DNA form, the CDR3 reads TGTGCCAGCAGTGCAGGGGGGACGAACACCGGGGAGCTGTTTTTT.

Concerning this clone: The same CDR3 also results from other DNA sequences found in this sample. The chain employs TRBV7-3 and TRBJ2-3; TRBD2 matches at 11 bases. Trimming took 5 bases from V and 0 from J; bases not matched to a gene: 4. This CDR3 spans 16 amino acids. The V gene's germline CDR1 is SGHTA and CDR2 FQGTGA. Written as DNA, the CDR3 is TGTGCCAGCAGCCCTAGACTAGCGGGAAGCACAGATACGCAGTATTTT. Translating it yields CASSPRLAGSTDTQYF.

V is TRBV7-8 and J is TRBJ2-5; D remains unclear. This CDR3 region has 14 residues. Between the trimmed V and J ends, which lost 4 bases and 5 bases, there was a span of 14 bases. Germline assignment: CDR1 SGHVS and CDR2 FQNEAQ. The CDR3 reads CASSSNAVRETQYF. For the CDR3, the DNA is TGTGCCAGCAGCTCCAATGCGGTGCGGGAGACCCAGTACTTC.

The chain combines TRBV6-5 with TRBJ2-3, with 8 bases lining up with TRBD2. The CDR3 consists of 15 residues. CDR1 and CDR2 from the germline V gene are MNHEY and SVGAGI. J was trimmed by 3 bases and V by 8 bases; bases with no gene match: 10. In nucleotides, the CDR3 is TGTGCCAGCGGACCACGGGAGGGAGTGACAGATACGCAGTATTTT. This translates into CASGPREGVTDTQYF.

This chain connects TRBV19 to TRBJ2-1; a possible D gene is TRBD2 (6 bases). This CDR3 region has 19 residues. Trimming pared 1 base from V and 1 base from J, leaving 20 bases between. Germline V CDR1 and CDR2: LNHDA, SQIVND (reference sequence). For the CDR3, the DNA is TGTGCCAGTAGTATAGGGCGGCAACGGCGGGGTGGATCCTACAATGAGCAGTTCTTC. Protein product: CASSIGRQRRGGSYNEQFF.

In this sample, this clone turned up a few times. This chain joins TRBV7-9 and TRBJ2-7; weak D call: TRBD1 (6 bases). The CDR3 spans 15 residues. Germline CDR1 is SEHNR and CDR2 is FQNEAQ (reference sequence). Deletions cut 5 bases from V and 2 bases from J, with 16 bases between. CDR3 nucleotide sequence: TGTGCCAGCAGCGGACCCGGGACAAGAACCTACGAGCAGTACTTC. It is translated as CASSGPGTRTYEQYF.

This clone was detected once. This chain joins TRBV6-5 and TRBJ1-6; 9 nucleotides match TRBD1. Germline V gene lookup returns CDR1 MNHEY and CDR2 SVGAGI. J was trimmed by 7 bases and V by 6 bases; bases with no gene match: 7. The CDR3 is 15 residues long. This CDR3 is CASRVQGARNSPLHF. The CDR3 nucleotides are TGTGCCAGCAGGGTACAGGGGGCGCGGAATTCACCCCTCCACTTT.

The CDR3 DNA follows: TGTGCCAGCAGTCGACTAGCGGGAGGCATAGATACGCAGTATTTT. Translating gives CASSRLAGGIDTQYF. The V and J genes are TRBV2 and TRBJ2-3; TRBD2 agrees at 13 bases. Losses at the gene ends were 5 bases for V and 5 bases for J; bases not matched to a gene: 4. The length of the CDR3 is 15 residues. CDR1 is SNHLY, CDR2 FYNNEI, per germline.

The V call is TRBV11-2, the J call TRBJ2-7; D not resolved. CDR3 size: 11 residues. Trimming cost V 1 base and J 9 bases, with 7 bases left between them. Germline CDR1 reads SGHAT; CDR2 reads FQNNGV. The CDR3 spells CASSLGAAQYF. The CDR3 DNA reads TGTGCCAGCAGCTTAGGGGCCGCGCAGTACTTC.

The J gene is TRBJ2-1, the V gene TRBV5-8; 11 positions match TRBD2. V gave up 5 bases and J gave up 0 bases; unmatched junction bases: 4. The CDR3 extends over 16 amino acids. The germline V gene encodes CDR1 SGHTS and CDR2 YDEGEE. The CDR3 DNA is TGTGCCAGCAGGCGGACTAGCGGGTTCTCCTACAATGAGCAGTTCTTC. It yields the protein CASRRTSGFSYNEQFF.

The genes are TRBV19 and TRBJ2-3, with 8 bases aligning to TRBD1. Looked up from germline, CDR1 is LNHDA and CDR2 is SQIVND (reference sequence). This CDR3 region has 15 residues. V lost 4 bases and J lost 2; bases outside the gene matches: 5. The CDR3 region is CASSTQGAPTDTQYF. The DNA of the CDR3 is TGTGCCAGTAGTACCCAGGGGGCTCCCACAGATACGCAGTATTTT.

The gene calls are TRBV11-3 and TRBJ2-2; D is ambiguous. This CDR3 spans 13 amino acids. Germline V gene lookup returns CDR1 SGHNT and CDR2 YENEEA. Trimming removed 5 bases at V and 4 bases at J, with 8 bases between. The CDR3 DNA is TGTGCCAGCAGCCCCGACTCCACCGGGGAGCTGTTTTTT. Protein: CASSPDSTGELFF.

The V gene is TRBV10-3, the J gene TRBJ1-2, with D tentatively TRBD1 (5 bases). This CDR3 contains 14 residues. CDR1 and CDR2 from the germline V gene are ENHRY and SYGVKD. Trimming pared 4 bases from V and 0 bases from J, leaving 9 bases between. The CDR3 spells CAISGGRTNYGYTF. CDR3 in DNA: TGTGCCATCAGTGGGGGGAGGACTAACTATGGCTACACCTTC.

The sample holds a few counts of this clone. The gene calls are TRBV19 and TRBJ1-1; TRBD1 matches at 11 bases. CDR1 is LNHDA and CDR2 is SQIVND in the germline V gene (reference sequence). Trimming removed 5 bases from V and 5 bases from J; junction bases left unmatched: 7. CDR3 length: 15 amino acids. CDR3 protein: CASSPRTGGGTEAFF. The CDR3 region has the DNA TGTGCCAGTAGTCCCCGGACAGGGGGCGGGACTGAAGCTTTCTTT.

The chain combines TRBV28 with TRBJ2-7; 9 positions agree with TRBD1. In germline, CDR1 is MDHEN, CDR2 SYDVKM. After removal of 3 bases from V and 4 bases from J, the junction contained 4 bases not matched to a gene. The CDR3 loop spans 14 amino acids. CDR3 sequence reads: CASSLPGTGYEQYF. The DNA of the CDR3 is TGTGCCAGCAGTTTGCCCGGGACAGGGTACGAGCAGTACTTC.

This chain uses TRBV7-6 with TRBJ2-1, with TRBD1 matching 8 bases. Germline V CDR1 and CDR2: SGHVS, FNYEAQ. This CDR3 is 15 amino acids long. Trimming removed 5 bases from V and 1 base from J; junction bases left unmatched: 4. The CDR3 DNA reads TGTGCCAGCAGCCGAAACAGGGGGTCCTACAATGAGCAGTTCTTC. Translating gives CASSRNRGSYNEQFF. The full variable domain, completed using reference TRBV7-6 and TRBJ2-1, is GAGVSQSPRYKVTKRGQDVALRCDPISGHVSLYWYRQALGQGPEFLTYFNYEAQQDKSGLPNDRFSAERPEGSISTLTIQRTEQRDSAMYRCASSRNRGSYNEQFFGPGTRLTVL.

V usage is TRBV29-1 and J usage is TRBJ2-1; D perhaps matches TRBD2 (6 bases). CDR1 SQVTM and CDR2 ANQGSEA come from the germline V gene. V was trimmed by 7 bases and J by 8 bases, leaving 15 bases between them. The CDR3 covers 12 residues. CDR3 amino acids: CSGEGLSYEQFF. The CDR3 DNA reads TGCAGCGGAGAGGGACTTTCTTATGAGCAGTTCTTC.

The chain joins TRBV6-4 to TRBJ2-3; D unclear. The V end was cut by 0 bases, the J end by 4 bases, with 5 bases between. Germline CDR1 MRHNA, CDR2 SNTAGT. The CDR3 totals 13 residues. The CDR3 protein is CASSDSAADTQYF. The CDR3 DNA is TGTGCCAGCAGTGACTCCGCGGCAGATACGCAGTATTTT.

This rearrangement joins TRBV11-3 to TRBJ2-2; 7 bases agree with TRBD2. The CDR3 has 16 residues. V lost 0 bases to trimming and J lost 7 bases; unmatched junction nucleotides: 8. The germline CDR1 and CDR2 sequences are SGHNT and YENEEA. The CDR3 reads CASSLDSLRGDGELFF. In DNA form, the CDR3 reads TGTGCCAGCAGCTTAGATTCCCTTCGGGGGGACGGGGAGCTGTTTTTT.

The rearrangement uses TRBV3-1 (or the pseudogene TRBV3-2) and TRBJ2-2; 7 positions match TRBD2. The CDR3 contains 15 residues. V dropped 3 bases and J dropped 6; count of bases not matched to a gene: 7. Germline lookup yields CDR1 LGHDT and CDR2 YNNKEL (reference sequence). CDR3 nucleotides: TGTGCCAGCAGCCATTTCGGGGGGACCGCCGGGGAGCTGTTTTTT. Its translation: CASSHFGGTAGELFF.

The chain is built from TRBV7-9 and TRBJ2-6, with 7 bases fitting TRBD2. Looked up from germline, CDR1 is SEHNR and CDR2 is FQNEAQ (reference sequence). V was pared by 11 bases and J by 1 base, with 11 bases of the junction left unmatched. There are 16 residues in the CDR3. The CDR3 spells CAGLKRERSGANVLTF. CDR3 bases: TGTGCCGGGTTAAAGCGGGAAAGATCTGGGGCCAACGTCCTGACTTTC.

The V gene is TRBV5-1, the J gene TRBJ2-7, with a tentative D call TRBD1 (6 bases). The germline gives CDR1 SGHRS, CDR2 YFSETQ. The CDR3 is made up of 15 amino acids. With 7 bases removed from V and 4 bases from J, the gap between germline ends came to 21 bases. The CDR3 coding sequence is TGCGCCAGCCAGTCGCAGGGACAATTTGGTTACGAGCAGTACTTC. Translating it yields CASQSQGQFGYEQYF.

The chain is built from TRBV18 and TRBJ2-1, with TRBD1 identical over 7 bases. The junction had 3 bases not matched to a gene; V was cut back by 1 base and J by 3 bases. This CDR3 region has 15 residues. Germline CDR1 KGHSH, CDR2 LQKENI. CDR3 region: CASSPQGAIYNEQFF. The CDR3 DNA is TGTGCCAGCTCACCACAGGGGGCGATCTACAATGAGCAGTTCTTC.

This chain connects TRBV19 to TRBJ2-3; a weak D match, TRBD2 (6 bases). This CDR3 spans 16 amino acids. The V gene's germline CDR1 is LNHDA and CDR2 SQIVND (reference sequence). Between the trimmed V and J ends, which lost 3 bases and 9 bases, there was a span of 22 bases. For the CDR3, the DNA is TGTGCCAGTAGTATCAGTTATAGGGGAGGATCGGGCACGCAGTATTTT. Translation: CASSISYRGGSGTQYF.

The chain recombines TRBV10-3 with TRBJ2-5; TRBD2 is a possible D gene (7 bases). Trimming took off 1 base at V and 0 bases at J, with 21 bases between the two ends. From germline, CDR1 is ENHRY and CDR2 SYGVKD. CDR3 length: 19 amino acids. CDR3 sequence (DNA): TGTGCCATCAGTGAGTTTAGGGTTGCGGGGGCGACCAACCAAGAGACCCAGTACTTC. It specifies CAISEFRVAGATNQETQYF.

The chain is built from TRBV10-3 and TRBJ2-7, with TRBD2 matching 8 bases. CDR1 ENHRY and CDR2 SYGVKD come from the germline V gene. V shed 2 bases and J 0 bases; nucleotides not matched to a gene: 6. The CDR3 covers 16 residues. The CDR3 bases are TGTGCCATCAGTGAGGCGGGGGGAAAGGGCTCCTACGAGCAGTACTTC. This encodes CAISEAGGKGSYEQYF.

This rearrangement joins TRBV5-4 to TRBJ2-5; maybe TRBD1 (5 bases). The germline V and J ends were trimmed by 4 bases and 2 bases, with 9 bases remaining between them. The V gene's germline CDR1 is SGHNT and CDR2 YYREEE (reference sequence). The CDR3 is made up of 13 amino acids. In nucleotides, the CDR3 is TGTGCCAGCAGCGCGGACATGCAAGAGACCCAGTACTTC. It codes for CASSADMQETQYF.

CDR3 protein: CASRPTGGMYGYTF. For the CDR3, the DNA is TGTGCCAGCAGGCCCACAGGGGGCATGTATGGCTACACCTTC. The V call is TRBV2, the J call TRBJ1-2; 9 bases are a match to TRBD1. CDR3 size: 14 residues. Losses at the gene ends were 6 bases for V and 5 bases for J; bases not matched to a gene: 7. Germline V gives CDR1 SNHLY, CDR2 FYNNEI.

The J gene is TRBJ1-2, the V gene TRBV10-3, with 8 positions matching TRBD1. From germline, CDR1 is ENHRY and CDR2 SYGVKD. V dropped 3 bases and J dropped 7; count of bases not matched to a gene: 10. The CDR3 covers 15 residues. CDR3 nucleotide sequence: TGTGCCATCAGTGACCCGGGACAGGCGTTTGGTGGCTACACCTTC. Translating gives CAISDPGQAFGGYTF.

The chain links TRBV7-9 to TRBJ2-1; 9 positions agree with TRBD2. The CDR3 length is 16 residues. Germline CDR1 and CDR2: SEHNR and FQNEAQ (reference sequence). V dropped 5 bases and J dropped 4; count of bases not matched to a gene: 9. CDR3 nucleotide sequence: TGTGCCAGCAGCACCCCCGTGGCGGGAGGGTACAATGAGCAGTTCTTC. This translates into CASSTPVAGGYNEQFF. Complete variable domain (other parts from reference TRBV7-9 and TRBJ2-1): DTGVSQNPRHKITKRGQNVTFRCDPISEHNRLYWYRQTLGQGPEFLTYFQNEAQLEKSRLLSDRFSAERPKGSFSTLEIQRTEQGDSAMYLCASSTPVAGGYNEQFFGPGTRLTVL.